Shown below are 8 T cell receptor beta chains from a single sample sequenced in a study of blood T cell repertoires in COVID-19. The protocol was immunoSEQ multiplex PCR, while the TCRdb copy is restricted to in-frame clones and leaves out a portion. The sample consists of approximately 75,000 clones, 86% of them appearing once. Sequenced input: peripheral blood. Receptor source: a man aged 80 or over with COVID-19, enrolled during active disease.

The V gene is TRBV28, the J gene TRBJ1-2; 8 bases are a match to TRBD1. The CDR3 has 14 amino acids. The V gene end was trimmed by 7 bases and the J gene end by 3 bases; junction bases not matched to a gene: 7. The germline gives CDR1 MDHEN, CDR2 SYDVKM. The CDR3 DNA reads TGTGCCAGCACCCAGGGGACAGGAGACTATGGCTACACCTTC. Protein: CASTQGTGDYGYTF.

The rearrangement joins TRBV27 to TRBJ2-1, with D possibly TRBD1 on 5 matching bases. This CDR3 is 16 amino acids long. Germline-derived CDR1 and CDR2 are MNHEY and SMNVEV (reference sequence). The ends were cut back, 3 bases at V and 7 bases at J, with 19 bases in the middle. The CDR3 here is CASSFLGRGTNNEQFF. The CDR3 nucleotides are TGTGCCAGCAGTTTCTTGGGGCGCGGAACGAATAATGAGCAGTTCTTC.

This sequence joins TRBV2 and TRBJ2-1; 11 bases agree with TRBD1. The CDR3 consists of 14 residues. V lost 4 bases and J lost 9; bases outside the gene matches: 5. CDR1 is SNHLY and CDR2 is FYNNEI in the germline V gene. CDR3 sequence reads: CASSVWTGGGEQFF. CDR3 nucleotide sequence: TGTGCCAGCAGTGTCTGGACAGGGGGCGGTGAGCAGTTCTTC.

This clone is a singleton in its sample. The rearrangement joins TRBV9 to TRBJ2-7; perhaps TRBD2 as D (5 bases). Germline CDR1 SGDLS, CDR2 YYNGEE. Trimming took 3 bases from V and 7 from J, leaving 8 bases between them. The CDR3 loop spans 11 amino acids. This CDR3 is CASSGRGEQYF. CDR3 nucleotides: TGTGCCAGCAGCGGACGAGGGGAGCAGTACTTC.

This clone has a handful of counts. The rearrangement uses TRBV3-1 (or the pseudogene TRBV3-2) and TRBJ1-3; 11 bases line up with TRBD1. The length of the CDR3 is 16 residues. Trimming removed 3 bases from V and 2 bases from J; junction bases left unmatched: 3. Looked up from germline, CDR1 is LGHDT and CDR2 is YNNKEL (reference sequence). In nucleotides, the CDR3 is TGTGCCAGCAGCCATCTGGACAGGGGGCCTGGAAACACCATATATTTT. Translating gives CASSHLDRGPGNTIYF.

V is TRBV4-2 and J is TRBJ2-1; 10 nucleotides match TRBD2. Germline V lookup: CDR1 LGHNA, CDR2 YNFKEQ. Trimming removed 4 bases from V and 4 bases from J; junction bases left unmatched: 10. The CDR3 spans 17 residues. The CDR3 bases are TGTGCCAGCAGCCCCCTTATGCGGACTAGCGGTTACAATGAGCAGTTCTTC. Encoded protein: CASSPLMRTSGYNEQFF.

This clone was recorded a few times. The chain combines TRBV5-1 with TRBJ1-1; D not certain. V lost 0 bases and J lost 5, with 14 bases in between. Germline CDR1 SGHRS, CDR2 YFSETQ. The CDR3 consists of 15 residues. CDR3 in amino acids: CASSLGAGKRTEAFF. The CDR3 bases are TGCGCCAGCAGCTTGGGGGCAGGCAAAAGGACTGAAGCTTTCTTT.

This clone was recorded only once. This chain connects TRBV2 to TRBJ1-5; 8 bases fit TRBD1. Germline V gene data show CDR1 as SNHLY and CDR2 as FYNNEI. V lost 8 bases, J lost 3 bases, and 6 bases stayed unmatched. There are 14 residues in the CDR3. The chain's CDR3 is CASVRDRNNQPQHF. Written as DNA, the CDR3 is TGTGCCAGCGTCCGGGACAGGAACAATCAGCCCCAGCATTTT.